This T cell receptor beta chain was recovered during a study of CD8 T cells in ankylosing spondylitis. Findings and caveats of the study: Disease-associated clones were CD8+ and fairly uncommon in peripheral blood. Within ankylosing spondylitis blood, a TCR beta motif made up of several highly homologous variants appeared to be characteristic.

Each CDR3 protein is one row after TCRdb ran MiXCR on the 5' RACE reads. Here the sample spans a few hundred thousand distinct CDR3 sequences, approximately 20% being singletons. A word on this clonotype: Its antigen is currently unknown.

The germline V gene encodes CDR1 DFQATT and CDR2 SNEGSKA (reference sequence). V lost 4 bases to trimming and J lost 7 bases; unmatched junction nucleotides: 5. The CDR3 sequence is 13 residues long. Material for sequencing was blood, either unsorted or a sorted T cell fraction (not recorded which). This receptor was obtained from a male donor with ankylosing spondylitis. The V call is TRBV20-1, the J call TRBJ2-1; TRBD2 aligns across 9 bases. DNA for the CDR3: TGCAGTGCTAATAGCGGGAGTGGGAATGAGCAGTTCTTC. It specifies CSANSGSGNEQFF.